Described below is a single TCR beta chain sequence and its context. These data come from a study of regulatory T cells in long-lasting Graves disease. The germline gives CDR1 SEHNR, CDR2 FQNEAQ (reference sequence). V was pared by 6 bases and J by 4 bases, with 7 bases of the junction left unmatched. This CDR3 is 15 amino acids long. Indicated time point: newly diagnosed GD, antithyroid drugs for less than 3 months. Generation of the TCR library employed RNA extracted from PBMCs. CDR3-region Arm-PCR and iRepertoire HTBI primers produced the TCR beta libraries. TCRdb reprocessed the multiplex PCR reads with MiXCR, giving one entry per CDR3 protein. Of 350,000 to 500,000 distinct CDR3 sequences listed, roughly 15% are singletons. The same specimen was also included in a second study, on T cells in Graves' hyperthyroidism and ophthalmopathy.

The chain combines TRBV7-9 with TRBJ2-7; 12 nucleotides line up with TRBD1. This specimen consisted of peripheral blood mononuclear cells (PBMCs), obtained at new diagnosis, from a patient treated with antithyroid drugs. The receptor was derived from a woman in her twenties or thirties with Graves disease. As DNA, the CDR3 is TGTGCCAGCAGTACTAAGGGACAGGGGGCGTACGAGCAGTACTTC. Its translation: CASSTKGQGAYEQYF.